This record covers a single T cell receptor (beta chain). Its cognate antigen is unknown. Germline-derived CDR1 and CDR2 are LGHNA and YNFKEQ. This CDR3 contains 13 residues. Losses at the gene ends were 5 bases for V and 6 bases for J; bases not matched to a gene: 6. These data originate in a study of blood T cells in healthy people across ages. A second roughly 6 to 11 cycle PCR used barcoded and J-beta primers. TCRdb re-called the 5' RACE reads with MiXCR, one entry per CDR3 protein. Seen here are approximately 1,700,000 distinct CDR3 sequences, approximately 40% observed once, and the top ten hold 23%. Study observations and caveats: Observed TCR beta diversity per million T cells went down as age went up. This fall followed a roughly linear course with age. Calculation of diversity from one million T cells yielded estimates considered to be underestimates. More naive CD4+ cells and higher diversity marked long-lived donors relative to aged donors. It was found that TCR beta diversity correlated strongly with the percentage of naive T cells.

This TCR was sampled from a human donor in good health. This chain links TRBV4-2 with TRBJ1-2, with 7 bases that match TRBD1. The sample was blood. CDR3 loop: CASSVRTGDGYTF. The CDR3 DNA follows: TGTGCCAGCAGCGTCCGGACAGGTGATGGCTACACCTTC.